The clone carrying this TCR beta chain was recorded once. Time point defined: peripheral blood 6 weeks after treatment start. From germline, CDR1 is MNHNS and CDR2 SASEGT. This CDR3 has 14 residues. The ends lost 4 bases at V and 5 bases at J; junction bases unmatched: 2. The record originates from a study of PD-L1 blockade in urothelial cancer. On the study more broadly: Atezolizumab 1,200 mg was given intravenously every 3 weeks, starting 2014. Median blood clonality was about 0.081, with around 83,000 unique TCRs. Twenty-five of 29 patients were males with bladder-origin urothelial cancer.

The authors spiked synthetic TCR analog templates into each PCR. The table came from immunoSEQ multiplex PCR; TCRdb's copy has only in-frame clones and leaves some out. The table records 100,000 to 150,000 clones, about 83% of them present only once. V is TRBV6-1 and J is TRBJ1-5, with 10 positions matching TRBD1. The source material was PBMCs, sampled around atezolizumab (anti-PD-L1) treatment. The origin of this receptor is a man between 50 and 59 years old with urothelial cancer. CDR3 region: CASSATGGYQPQHF. In DNA, the CDR3 is TGTGCCAGCAGTGCGACAGGGGGCTATCAGCCCCAGCATTTT.